This T cell receptor (beta chain) was documented in a study of T cell responses to AZD1222 COVID-19 vaccine. Assay used: immunoSEQ multiplex PCR; TCRdb lists only in-frame clones, some missing. The sample has fewer than 200,000 clones; 88% are singletons. The CDR3 totals 16 residues. The ends were cut back, 4 bases at V and 1 base at J, with 16 bases in the middle. Germline V gene data show CDR1 as SEHNR and CDR2 as FQNEAQ (reference sequence). The specimen was peripheral blood, collected 28 days after the second AZD1222 dose. The receptor's source is an adult who received the AZD1222 COVID-19 vaccine. The chain is built from TRBV7-9 and TRBJ1-1, with a weak D call TRBD1 (5 bases). The CDR3 bases are TGTGCCAGCAGCTCAAACGGGGCTTTGGGGAACACTGAAGCTTTCTTT. Amino acids: CASSSNGALGNTEAFF.